A selection of T cell receptor beta chains follows, all from one sample in a study of cytomegalovirus exposure and HLA in healthy donors. Data came from immunoSEQ multiplex PCR; TCRdb stores just in-frame clones and leaves some out. The sample includes 100,000 to 150,000 clones, roughly 87% of them seen just once. Sample: PBMCs. The receptors shown here come from a woman younger than 35 in good health and CMV-seronegative. Both conserved end residues are part of each CDR3. D genes are given only for firm matches. Expanded clones get a size class; other rows say once, few or many, or leave the size out.

j_gene: TRBJ1-6; v_gene: TRBV13; d_gene: TRBD1; abundance: -; CDR3aa: CASSPSGTVNSPLHF; CDR3nt: TGTGCCAGCAGCCCATCCGGGACAGTCAATTCACCCCTCCACTTT
j_gene: TRBJ2-4; v_gene: TRBV7-6; d_gene: TRBD2; abundance: -; CDR3aa: CASSPRAGVRLENIQYF; CDR3nt: TGTGCCAGCAGCCCTAGGGCGGGAGTCCGCTTGGAAAACATTCAGTACTTC
j_gene: TRBJ1-5; v_gene: TRBV28; d_gene: TRBD1; abundance: -; CDR3aa: CASADPGTVYNQPQHF; CDR3nt: TGTGCCAGCGCCGATCCCGGGACAGTTTACAATCAGCCCCAGCATTTT
j_gene: TRBJ2-7; v_gene: TRBV7-2; d_gene: TRBD2; abundance: -; CDR3aa: CASSLWGLAGGGQYF; CDR3nt: TGTGCCAGCAGCTTGTGGGGACTAGCGGGAGGAGGGCAGTACTTC
j_gene: TRBJ2-7; v_gene: TRBV7-9; d_gene: -; abundance: -; CDR3aa: CASSLGAEAYYEQYF; CDR3nt: TGTGCCAGCAGCTTAGGGGCGGAGGCCTACTACGAGCAGTACTTC
j_gene: TRBJ1-6; v_gene: TRBV7-9; d_gene: TRBD1; abundance: -; CDR3aa: CASSLYGQGGAPLHF; CDR3nt: TGTGCCAGCAGCTTATATGGACAGGGTGGAGCACCCCTCCACTTT
j_gene: TRBJ1-6; v_gene: TRBV6-1; d_gene: -; abundance: -; CDR3aa: CASSETLARMDNSPLHF; CDR3nt: TGTGCCAGCAGTGAAACTTTGGCCAGGATGGATAATTCACCCCTCCACTTT
j_gene: TRBJ1-2; v_gene: TRBV29-1; d_gene: -; abundance: few; CDR3aa: CSVDPGDNYGYTF; CDR3nt: TGCAGCGTTGATCCAGGGGACAACTATGGCTACACCTTC
j_gene: TRBJ2-2; v_gene: TRBV5-1; d_gene: TRBD1; abundance: -; CDR3aa: CASFPGGSTGELFF; CDR3nt: TGCGCCAGCTTTCCAGGGGGATCAACCGGGGAGCTGTTTTTT
j_gene: TRBJ1-5; v_gene: TRBV4-2; d_gene: -; abundance: -; CDR3aa: CASSQGGTAGDQSQHF; CDR3nt: TGTGCCAGCAGCCAGGGGGGGACGGCCGGGGATCAGTCCCAGCATTTT
j_gene: TRBJ1-6; v_gene: TRBV5-6; d_gene: TRBD1; abundance: -; CDR3aa: CASSLRQGASYNSPLHF; CDR3nt: TGTGCCAGCAGCTTGCGACAGGGAGCCTCCTATAATTCACCCCTCCACTTT
j_gene: TRBJ1-6; v_gene: TRBV19; d_gene: TRBD1; abundance: -; CDR3aa: CASSIDQGTGDSPLHF; CDR3nt: TGTGCCAGTAGTATAGATCAAGGGACAGGTGATTCACCCCTCCACTTT
j_gene: TRBJ1-1; v_gene: TRBV2; d_gene: -; abundance: -; CDR3aa: CASSGPSGNTEAFF; CDR3nt: TGTGCCAGCAGTGGACCTAGTGGAAACACTGAAGCTTTCTTT
j_gene: TRBJ1-1; v_gene: TRBV6-1; d_gene: TRBD1; abundance: -; CDR3aa: CASSEYRGWNTEAFF; CDR3nt: TGTGCCAGCAGTGAATACAGGGGGTGGAACACTGAAGCTTTCTTT
j_gene: TRBJ1-6; v_gene: TRBV6-1; d_gene: -; abundance: -; CDR3aa: CASSAYRLGNSPLHF; CDR3nt: TGTGCCAGCAGTGCCTACCGTCTTGGTAATTCACCCCTCCACTTT
j_gene: TRBJ2-2; v_gene: TRBV25-1; d_gene: TRBD2; abundance: few; CDR3aa: CASSERAGAGELFF; CDR3nt: TGTGCCAGCAGTGAACGAGCGGGGGCCGGGGAGCTGTTTTTT
j_gene: TRBJ1-4; v_gene: TRBV5-1; d_gene: -; abundance: -; CDR3aa: CASSLVGATNEKLFF; CDR3nt: TGCGCCAGCAGCTTGGTCGGTGCAACTAATGAAAAACTGTTTTTT
j_gene: TRBJ1-2; v_gene: TRBV10-1; d_gene: -; abundance: -; CDR3aa: CASSESGAGYTF; CDR3nt: TGCGCCAGCAGTGAGTCAGGGGCTGGCTACACCTTC
j_gene: TRBJ1-5; v_gene: TRBV6-1; d_gene: TRBD1; abundance: few; CDR3aa: CASSESPGQGNQPQHF; CDR3nt: TGTGCCAGCAGTGAAAGCCCGGGACAGGGGAATCAGCCCCAGCATTTT
j_gene: TRBJ2-3; v_gene: TRBV6-1; d_gene: -; abundance: -; CDR3aa: CASTAKDISTDTQYF; CDR3nt: TGTGCCAGCACCGCTAAAGACATCAGCACAGATACGCAGTATTTT
j_gene: TRBJ2-5; v_gene: TRBV29-1; d_gene: -; abundance: -; CDR3aa: CSVQAGQETQYF; CDR3nt: TGCAGCGTTCAGGCAGGGCAAGAGACCCAGTACTTC
j_gene: TRBJ1-6; v_gene: TRBV7-9; d_gene: -; abundance: -; CDR3aa: CASSADRLNSPLHF; CDR3nt: TGTGCCAGCAGCGCAGACAGGTTGAATTCACCCCTCCACTTT
j_gene: TRBJ1-2; v_gene: TRBV7-9; d_gene: TRBD1; abundance: -; CDR3aa: CASSLAGTGTGDGYTF; CDR3nt: TGTGCCAGCAGCTTAGCGGGAACAGGGACAGGGGATGGCTACACCTTC
j_gene: TRBJ1-2; v_gene: TRBV7-2; d_gene: -; abundance: -; CDR3aa: CASTRPGGGGYTF; CDR3nt: TGTGCCAGCACCAGGCCGGGGGGTGGTGGCTACACCTTC
j_gene: TRBJ1-2; v_gene: TRBV7-2; d_gene: -; abundance: -; CDR3aa: CASSLVGAPGNGYTF; CDR3nt: TGTGCCAGCAGCTTAGTAGGGGCCCCAGGGAATGGCTACACCTTC
j_gene: TRBJ2-1; v_gene: TRBV7-6; d_gene: -; abundance: -; CDR3aa: CASSPGGYINYNEQFF; CDR3nt: TGTGCCAGCAGCCCGGGGGGCTACATCAACTACAATGAGCAGTTCTTC
j_gene: TRBJ2-3; v_gene: TRBV29-1; d_gene: -; abundance: -; CDR3aa: CSVTPGVSTDTQYF; CDR3nt: TGCAGCGTGACTCCCGGGGTTAGCACAGATACGCAGTATTTT
j_gene: TRBJ2-3; v_gene: TRBV6-5; d_gene: TRBD2; abundance: -; CDR3aa: CASSWTSGTDTQYF; CDR3nt: TGTGCCAGCAGTTGGACTAGCGGCACAGATACGCAGTATTTT
j_gene: TRBJ2-2; v_gene: TRBV19; d_gene: TRBD1; abundance: -; CDR3aa: CASSDRGFDTGELFF; CDR3nt: TGTGCCAGTAGTGACAGGGGGTTTGACACCGGGGAGCTGTTTTTT
j_gene: TRBJ2-2; v_gene: TRBV28; d_gene: TRBD1; abundance: -; CDR3aa: CASSTDRGESELFF; CDR3nt: TGTGCCAGCAGTACGGACAGGGGAGAGTCCGAGCTGTTTTTT
j_gene: TRBJ2-1; v_gene: TRBV27; d_gene: TRBD1; abundance: -; CDR3aa: CASREDRGSSYNEQFF; CDR3nt: TGTGCCAGCAGAGAAGACAGGGGGAGCTCCTACAATGAGCAGTTCTTC
j_gene: TRBJ1-2; v_gene: TRBV18; d_gene: TRBD1; abundance: -; CDR3aa: CASSPPGAGQGIYGYTF; CDR3nt: TGTGCCAGCTCACCCCCCGGCGCGGGACAGGGGATCTATGGCTACACCTTC